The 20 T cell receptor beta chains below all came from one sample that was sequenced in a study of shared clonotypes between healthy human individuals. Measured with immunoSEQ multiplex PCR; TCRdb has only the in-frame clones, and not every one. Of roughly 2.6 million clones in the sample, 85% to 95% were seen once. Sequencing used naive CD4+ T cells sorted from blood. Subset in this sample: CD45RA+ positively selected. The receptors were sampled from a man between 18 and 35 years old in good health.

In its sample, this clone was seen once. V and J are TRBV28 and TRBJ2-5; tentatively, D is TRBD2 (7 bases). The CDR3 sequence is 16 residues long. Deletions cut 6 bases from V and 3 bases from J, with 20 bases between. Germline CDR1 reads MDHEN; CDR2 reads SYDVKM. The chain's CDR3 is CASRVHLQGGKETQYF. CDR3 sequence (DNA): TGTGCCAGCAGAGTACATTTACAGGGAGGGAAAGAGACCCAGTACTTC.

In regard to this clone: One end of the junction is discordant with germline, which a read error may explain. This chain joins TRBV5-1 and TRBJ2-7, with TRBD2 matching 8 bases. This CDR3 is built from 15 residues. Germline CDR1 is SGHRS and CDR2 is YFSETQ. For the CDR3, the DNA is TGTGCCAGCAGGAAGCGGGGGAAAGTCTCCTACGAGCAGTACTTC. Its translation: CASRKRGKVSYEQYF.

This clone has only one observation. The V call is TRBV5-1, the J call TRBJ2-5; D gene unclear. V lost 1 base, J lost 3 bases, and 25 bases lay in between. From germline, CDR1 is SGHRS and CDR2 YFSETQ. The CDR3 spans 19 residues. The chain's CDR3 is CASSLSGLTQLREKETQYF. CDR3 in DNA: TGCGCCAGCAGCTTGTCTGGGCTCACACAACTAAGAGAAAAAGAGACCCAGTACTTC.

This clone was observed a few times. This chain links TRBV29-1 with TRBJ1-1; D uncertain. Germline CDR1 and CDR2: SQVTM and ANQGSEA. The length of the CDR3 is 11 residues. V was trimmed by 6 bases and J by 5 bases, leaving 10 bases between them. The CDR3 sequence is CSVTTGTEAFF. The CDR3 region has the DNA TGCAGCGTAACTACCGGGACTGAAGCTTTCTTT.

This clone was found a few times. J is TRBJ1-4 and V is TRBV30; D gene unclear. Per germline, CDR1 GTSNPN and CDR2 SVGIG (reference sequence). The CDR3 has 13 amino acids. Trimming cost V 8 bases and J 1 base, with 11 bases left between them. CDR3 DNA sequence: TGTGCCGCCCCCTCTGTAACTAATGAAAAACTGTTTTTT. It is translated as CAAPSVTNEKLFF. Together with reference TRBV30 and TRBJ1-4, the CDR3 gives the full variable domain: SQTIHQWPATLVQPVGSPLSLECTVEGTSNPNLYWYRQAAGRGLQLLFYSVGIGQISSEVPQNLSASRPQDRQFILSSKKLLLSDSGFYLCAAPSVTNEKLFFGSGTQLSVL.

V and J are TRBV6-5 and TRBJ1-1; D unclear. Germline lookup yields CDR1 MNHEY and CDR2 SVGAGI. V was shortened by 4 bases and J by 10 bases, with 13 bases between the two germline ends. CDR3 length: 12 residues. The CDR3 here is CASSLDRGRAFF. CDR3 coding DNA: TGTGCCAGCAGTTTAGATCGGGGAAGAGCTTTCTTT.

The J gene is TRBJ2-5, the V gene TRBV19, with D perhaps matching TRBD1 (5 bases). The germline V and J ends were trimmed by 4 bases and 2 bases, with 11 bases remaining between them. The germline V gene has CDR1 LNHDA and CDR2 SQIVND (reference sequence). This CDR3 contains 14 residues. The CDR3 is CASSRTIPQETQYF. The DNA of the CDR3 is TGTGCCAGTAGTAGGACAATCCCGCAAGAGACCCAGTACTTC.

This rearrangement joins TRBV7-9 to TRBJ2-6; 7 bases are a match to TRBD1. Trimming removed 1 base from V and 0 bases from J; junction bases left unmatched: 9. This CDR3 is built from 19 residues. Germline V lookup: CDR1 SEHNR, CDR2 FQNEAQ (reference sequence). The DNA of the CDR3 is TGTGCCAGCAGCTTAGGGGGGACAGTCTCCTTCTCTGGGGCCAACGTCCTGACTTTC. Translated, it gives CASSLGGTVSFSGANVLTF.

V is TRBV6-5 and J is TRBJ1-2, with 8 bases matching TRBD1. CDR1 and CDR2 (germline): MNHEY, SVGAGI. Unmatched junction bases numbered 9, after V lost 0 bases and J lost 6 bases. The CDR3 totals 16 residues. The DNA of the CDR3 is TGTGCCAGCAGTTACTCCCGGGACAGGAACTCCCATGGCTACACCTTC. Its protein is CASSYSRDRNSHGYTF.

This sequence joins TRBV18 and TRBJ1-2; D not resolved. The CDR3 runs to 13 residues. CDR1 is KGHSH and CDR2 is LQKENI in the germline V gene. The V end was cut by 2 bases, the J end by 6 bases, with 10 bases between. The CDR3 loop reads CASSPGNQNGYTF. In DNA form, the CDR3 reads TGTGCCAGCTCACCAGGGAACCAGAATGGCTACACCTTC.

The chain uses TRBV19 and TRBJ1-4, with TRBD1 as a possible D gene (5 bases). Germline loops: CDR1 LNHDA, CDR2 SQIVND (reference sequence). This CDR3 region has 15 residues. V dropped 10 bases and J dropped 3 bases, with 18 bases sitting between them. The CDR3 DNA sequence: TGTGCCACCACCGCGGGGCCTGTAGCTAATGAAAAACTGTTTTTT. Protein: CATTAGPVANEKLFF. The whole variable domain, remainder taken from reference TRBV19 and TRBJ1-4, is DGGITQSPKYLFRKEGQNVTLSCEQNLNHDAMYWYRQDPGQGLRLIYYSQIVNDFQKGDIAEGYSVSREKKESFPLTVTSAQKNPTAFYLCATTAGPVANEKLFFGSGTQLSVL.

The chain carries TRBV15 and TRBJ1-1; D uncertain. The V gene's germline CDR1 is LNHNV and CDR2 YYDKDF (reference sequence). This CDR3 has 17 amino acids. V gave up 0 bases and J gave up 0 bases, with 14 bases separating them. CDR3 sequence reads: CATSRDSALEMNTEAFF. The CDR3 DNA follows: TGTGCCACCAGCAGAGATTCGGCCTTAGAGATGAACACTGAAGCTTTCTTT.

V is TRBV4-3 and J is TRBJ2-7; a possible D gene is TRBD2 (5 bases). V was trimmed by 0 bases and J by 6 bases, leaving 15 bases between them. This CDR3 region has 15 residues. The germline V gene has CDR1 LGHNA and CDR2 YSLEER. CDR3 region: CASSQDVRGSGEQYF. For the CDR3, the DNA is TGCGCCAGCAGCCAAGATGTACGAGGGTCAGGCGAGCAGTACTTC.

CDR3 nucleotide sequence: TGCGCCAGCAGCTCCGGGACCAGCTTACCTACAGATACGCAGTATTTT. Its protein is CASSSGTSLPTDTQYF. The genes are TRBV5-1 and TRBJ2-3, with D tentatively TRBD1 or TRBD2 (5 bases each). This CDR3 has 16 amino acids. V lost 3 bases and J 3 bases, leaving 17 bases between the germline ends. Germline V CDR1 and CDR2: SGHRS, YFSETQ.

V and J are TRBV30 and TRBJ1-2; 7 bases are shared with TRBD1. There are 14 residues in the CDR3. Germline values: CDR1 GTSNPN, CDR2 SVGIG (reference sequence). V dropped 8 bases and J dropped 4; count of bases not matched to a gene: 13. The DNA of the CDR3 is TGTGCCCGAGATCGCCTAACAGGGGCCTATGGCTACACCTTC. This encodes CARDRLTGAYGYTF. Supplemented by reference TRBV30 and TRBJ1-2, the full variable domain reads SQTIHQWPATLVQPVGSPLSLECTVEGTSNPNLYWYRQAAGRGLQLLFYSVGIGQISSEVPQNLSASRPQDRQFILSSKKLLLSDSGFYLCARDRLTGAYGYTFGSGTRLTVV.

The CDR3 DNA reads TGTGCCACTATCCAGGTTGGCGGCTCTGGAAACACCATATATTTT. As protein: CATIQVGGSGNTIYF. The chain couples TRBV6-6 to TRBJ1-3, with unresolved D. The CDR3 is made up of 15 amino acids. The ends were cut back, 10 bases at V and 0 bases at J, with 16 bases in the middle. Looked up from germline, CDR1 is MNHNY and CDR2 is SVGAGI (reference sequence).

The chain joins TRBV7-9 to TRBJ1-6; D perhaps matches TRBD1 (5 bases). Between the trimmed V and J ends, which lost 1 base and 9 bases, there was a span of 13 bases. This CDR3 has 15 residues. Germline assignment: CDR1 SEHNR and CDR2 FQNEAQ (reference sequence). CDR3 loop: CASSLGGGWGSPLHF. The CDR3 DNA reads TGTGCCAGCAGCTTAGGGGGCGGTTGGGGTTCACCCCTCCACTTT.

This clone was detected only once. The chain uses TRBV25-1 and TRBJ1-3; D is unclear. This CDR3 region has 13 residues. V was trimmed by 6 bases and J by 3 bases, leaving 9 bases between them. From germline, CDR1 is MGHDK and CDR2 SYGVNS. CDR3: CASSRGLGNTIYF. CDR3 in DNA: TGTGCCAGCAGCCGGGGTCTTGGAAACACCATATATTTT.

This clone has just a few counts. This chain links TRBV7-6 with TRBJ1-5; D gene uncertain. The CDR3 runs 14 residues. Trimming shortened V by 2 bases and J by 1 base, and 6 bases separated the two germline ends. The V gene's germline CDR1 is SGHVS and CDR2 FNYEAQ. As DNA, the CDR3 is TGTGCCAGCAGCTTATGGGAGAGCAATCAGCCCCAGCATTTT. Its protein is CASSLWESNQPQHF.

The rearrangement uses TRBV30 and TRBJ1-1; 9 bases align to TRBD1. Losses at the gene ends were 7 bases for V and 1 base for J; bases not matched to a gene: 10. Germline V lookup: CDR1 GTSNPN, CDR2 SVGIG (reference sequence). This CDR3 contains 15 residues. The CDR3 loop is CASGTGSRSNTEAFF. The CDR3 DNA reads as TGTGCCTCCGGGACAGGGTCGAGGTCGAACACTGAAGCTTTCTTT.